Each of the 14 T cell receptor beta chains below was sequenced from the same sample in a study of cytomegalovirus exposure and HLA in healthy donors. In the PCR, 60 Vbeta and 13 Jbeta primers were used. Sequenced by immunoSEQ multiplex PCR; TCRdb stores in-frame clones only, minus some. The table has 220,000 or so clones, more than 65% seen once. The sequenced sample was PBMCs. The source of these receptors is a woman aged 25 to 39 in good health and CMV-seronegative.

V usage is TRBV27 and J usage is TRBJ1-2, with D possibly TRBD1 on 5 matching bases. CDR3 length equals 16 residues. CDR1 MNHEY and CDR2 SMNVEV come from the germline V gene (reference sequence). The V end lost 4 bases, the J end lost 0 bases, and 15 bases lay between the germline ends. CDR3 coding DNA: TGTGCCAGCAGTTGGGGGGTAGACACAGCTAACTATGGCTACACCTTC. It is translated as CASSWGVDTANYGYTF.

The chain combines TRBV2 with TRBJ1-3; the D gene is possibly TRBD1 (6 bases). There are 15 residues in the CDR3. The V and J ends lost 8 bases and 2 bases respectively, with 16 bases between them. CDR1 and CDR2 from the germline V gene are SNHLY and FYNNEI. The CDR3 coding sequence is TGTGCCAGCCTGATAAACAGGGACCCTGGAAACACCATATATTTT. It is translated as CASLINRDPGNTIYF.

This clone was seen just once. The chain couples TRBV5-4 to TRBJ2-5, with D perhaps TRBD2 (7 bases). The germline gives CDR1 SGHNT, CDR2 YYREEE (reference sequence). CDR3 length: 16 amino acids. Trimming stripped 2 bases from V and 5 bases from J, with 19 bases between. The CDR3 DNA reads TGTGCCAGCAGCTTACGGAGGGGGGGCCCACGGGAGACCCAGTACTTC. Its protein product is CASSLRRGGPRETQYF.

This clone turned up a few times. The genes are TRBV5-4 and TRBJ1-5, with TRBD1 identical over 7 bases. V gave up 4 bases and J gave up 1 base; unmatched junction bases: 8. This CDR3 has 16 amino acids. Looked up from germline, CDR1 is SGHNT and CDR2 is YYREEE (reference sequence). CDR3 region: CASSQEWGQSNQPQHF. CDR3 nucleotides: TGTGCCAGCAGCCAAGAATGGGGACAGAGCAATCAGCCCCAGCATTTT.

The CDR3 loop is CASSLATGGGYGYTF. CDR3 bases: TGTGCCAGCAGCTTAGCGACAGGGGGAGGCTATGGCTACACCTTC. This chain links TRBV7-6 with TRBJ1-2, with 9 bases aligning to TRBD1. Germline V CDR1 and CDR2: SGHVS, FNYEAQ. J was trimmed by 4 bases and V by 0 bases; bases with no gene match: 3. The CDR3 length is 15 residues.

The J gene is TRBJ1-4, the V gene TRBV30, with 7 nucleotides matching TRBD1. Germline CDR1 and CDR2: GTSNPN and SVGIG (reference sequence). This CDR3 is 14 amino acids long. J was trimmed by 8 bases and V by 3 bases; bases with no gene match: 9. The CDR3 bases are TGTGCCTGGAGGGGGACAGTCCAAGGGGAAAAACTGTTTTTT. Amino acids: CAWRGTVQGEKLFF.

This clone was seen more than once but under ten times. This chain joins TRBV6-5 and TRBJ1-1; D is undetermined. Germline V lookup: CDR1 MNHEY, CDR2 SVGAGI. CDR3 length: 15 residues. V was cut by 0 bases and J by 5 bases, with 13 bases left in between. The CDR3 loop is CASSYSITRDTEAFF. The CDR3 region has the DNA TGTGCCAGCAGTTACTCGATCACCCGGGATACTGAAGCTTTCTTT.

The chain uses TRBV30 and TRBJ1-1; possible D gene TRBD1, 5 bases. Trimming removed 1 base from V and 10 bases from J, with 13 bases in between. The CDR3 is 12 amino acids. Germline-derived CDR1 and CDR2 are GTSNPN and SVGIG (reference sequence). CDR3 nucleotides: TGTGCCTGGAGTGAGACAGCACGAGGAGCTTTCTTT. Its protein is CAWSETARGAFF.

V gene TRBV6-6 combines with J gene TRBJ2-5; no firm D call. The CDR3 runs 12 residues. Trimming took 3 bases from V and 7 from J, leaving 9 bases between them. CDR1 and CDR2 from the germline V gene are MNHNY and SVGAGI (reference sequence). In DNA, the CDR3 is TGTGCCAGCAGTTATGATGCGCGGACCCAGTACTTC. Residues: CASSYDARTQYF.

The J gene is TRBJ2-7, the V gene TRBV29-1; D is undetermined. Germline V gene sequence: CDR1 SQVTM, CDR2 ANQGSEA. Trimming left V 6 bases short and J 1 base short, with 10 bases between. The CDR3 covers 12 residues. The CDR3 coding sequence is TGCAGCGTAGTCGGTGAGTCCTACGAGCAGTACTTC. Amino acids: CSVVGESYEQYF.

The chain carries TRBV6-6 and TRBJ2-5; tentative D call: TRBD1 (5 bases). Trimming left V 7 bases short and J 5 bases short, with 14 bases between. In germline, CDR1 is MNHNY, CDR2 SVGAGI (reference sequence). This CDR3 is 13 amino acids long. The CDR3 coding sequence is TGTGCCAGCAAGGGGCCTGGTCGTGAGACCCAGTACTTC. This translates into CASKGPGRETQYF.

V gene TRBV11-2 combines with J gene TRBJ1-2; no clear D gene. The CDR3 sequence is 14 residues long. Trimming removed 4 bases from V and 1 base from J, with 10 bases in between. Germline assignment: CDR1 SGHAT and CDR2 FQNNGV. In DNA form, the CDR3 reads TGTGCCAGCAGCTATGACGGGAATAACTATGGCTACACCTTC. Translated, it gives CASSYDGNNYGYTF.

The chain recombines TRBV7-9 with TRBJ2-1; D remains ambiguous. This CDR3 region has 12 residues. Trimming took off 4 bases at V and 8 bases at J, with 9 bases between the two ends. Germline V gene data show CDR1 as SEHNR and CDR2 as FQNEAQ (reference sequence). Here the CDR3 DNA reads TGTGCCAGCAGCTCGGTTGTTGATGAGCAGTTCTTC. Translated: CASSSVVDEQFF.

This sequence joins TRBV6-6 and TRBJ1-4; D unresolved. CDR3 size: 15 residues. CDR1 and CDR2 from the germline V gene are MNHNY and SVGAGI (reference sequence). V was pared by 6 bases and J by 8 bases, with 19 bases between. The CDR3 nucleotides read TGTGCCAGCAGCGACGGTGGTCGGGAGGGAGAAAAACTGTTTTTT. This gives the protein CASSDGGREGEKLFF.